This TCR beta chain emerged from a study of control samples from healthy donors and cancer patients. The CDR3 is 14 amino acids. V lost 11 bases to trimming and J lost 0 bases, with 16 bases between them. Germline V lookup: CDR1 SEHNR, CDR2 FQNEAQ (reference sequence). Only in-frame clones appear in the TCRdb table, and some are missing; sequencing was by immunoSEQ multiplex PCR. The table includes 230,000 or so clones, 90% to 95% detected once. This sequence was found in a man aged 50 or older in good health. This rearrangement joins TRBV7-9 to TRBJ1-1; D remains unclear. The specimen sequenced was blood. Written as DNA, the CDR3 is TGTGCCGTCGTAGATGGGCCCCTGAACACTGAAGCTTTCTTT. Translation gives CAVVDGPLNTEAFF.